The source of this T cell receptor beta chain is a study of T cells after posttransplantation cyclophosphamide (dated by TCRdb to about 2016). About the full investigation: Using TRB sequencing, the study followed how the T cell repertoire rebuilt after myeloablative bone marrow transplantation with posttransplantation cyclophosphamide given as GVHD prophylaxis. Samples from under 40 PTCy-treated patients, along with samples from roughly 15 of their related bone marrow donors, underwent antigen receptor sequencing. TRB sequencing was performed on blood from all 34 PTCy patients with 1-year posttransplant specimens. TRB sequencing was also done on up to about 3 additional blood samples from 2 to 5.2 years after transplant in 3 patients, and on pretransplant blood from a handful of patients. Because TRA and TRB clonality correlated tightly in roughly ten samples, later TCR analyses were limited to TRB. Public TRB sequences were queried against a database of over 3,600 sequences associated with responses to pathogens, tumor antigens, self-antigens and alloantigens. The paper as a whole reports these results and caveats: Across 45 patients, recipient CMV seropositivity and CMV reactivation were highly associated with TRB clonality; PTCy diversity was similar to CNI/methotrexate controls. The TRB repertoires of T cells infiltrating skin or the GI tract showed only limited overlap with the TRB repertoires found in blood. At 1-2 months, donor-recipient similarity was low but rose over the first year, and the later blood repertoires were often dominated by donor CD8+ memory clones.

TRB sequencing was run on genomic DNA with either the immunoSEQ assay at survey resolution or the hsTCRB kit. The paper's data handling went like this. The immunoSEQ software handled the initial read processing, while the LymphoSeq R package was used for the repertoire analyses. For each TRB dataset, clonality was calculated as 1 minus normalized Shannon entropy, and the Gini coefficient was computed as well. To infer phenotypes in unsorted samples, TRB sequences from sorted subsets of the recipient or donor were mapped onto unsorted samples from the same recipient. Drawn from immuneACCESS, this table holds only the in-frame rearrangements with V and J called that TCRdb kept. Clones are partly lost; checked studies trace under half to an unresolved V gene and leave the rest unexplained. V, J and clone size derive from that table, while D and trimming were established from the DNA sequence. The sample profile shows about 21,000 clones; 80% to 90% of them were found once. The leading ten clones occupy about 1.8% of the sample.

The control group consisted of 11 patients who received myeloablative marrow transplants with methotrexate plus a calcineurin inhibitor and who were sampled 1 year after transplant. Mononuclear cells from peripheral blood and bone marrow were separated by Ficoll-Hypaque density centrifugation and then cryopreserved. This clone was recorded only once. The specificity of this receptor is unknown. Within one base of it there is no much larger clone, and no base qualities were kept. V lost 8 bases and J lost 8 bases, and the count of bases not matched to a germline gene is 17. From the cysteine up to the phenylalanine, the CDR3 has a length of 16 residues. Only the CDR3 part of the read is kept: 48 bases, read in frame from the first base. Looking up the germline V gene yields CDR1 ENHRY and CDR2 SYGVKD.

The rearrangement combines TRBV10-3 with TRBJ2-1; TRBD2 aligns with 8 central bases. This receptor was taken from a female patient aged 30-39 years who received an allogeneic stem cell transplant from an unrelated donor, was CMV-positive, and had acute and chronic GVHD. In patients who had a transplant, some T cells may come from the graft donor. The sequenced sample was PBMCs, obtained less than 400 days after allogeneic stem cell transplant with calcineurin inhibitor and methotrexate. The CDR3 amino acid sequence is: CAISQLGTSSLHEQFF. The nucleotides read TGTGCCATCTCGCAATTAGGGACTAGTAGTTTGCATGAGCAGTTCTTC.